This entry is about one T cell receptor beta chain. The target antigen is unknown. Sequencing used immunoSEQ multiplex PCR; TCRdb keeps in-frame clones, though not all of them. Of fewer than 250,000 clones listed, over 80% are singletons. The entry originates in a study of cytomegalovirus exposure and HLA in healthy donors. About the research overall: The 500 to 750 first-cohort repertoires and the roughly 120 validation repertoires shared the same platform, a later analysis reported.

Findings and caveats of the study: Some TCR beta chains (more than 150 of them) were listed as cytomegalovirus-associated. TCR sequences were mostly rare, though some public TCRs occurred in many donors.

The donors formed part of the roughly 120-subject validation cohort, distinct from the roughly 730-subject first cohort. Germline V gives CDR1 SGHNT, CDR2 YENEEA. Trimming at V came to 5 bases and at J to 7 bases, leaving 4 bases not matched to a gene. The CDR3 consists of 12 residues. This TCR was sampled from a woman aged 25 to 39 in good health and CMV-seropositive. Material: PBMCs. The gene calls are TRBV11-3 and TRBJ1-2; 7 nucleotides line up with TRBD1. This CDR3 is CASSRGQVGYTF. CDR3 nucleotide sequence: TGTGCCAGCAGCCGAGGACAGGTTGGCTACACCTTC.